The clone carrying this T cell receptor beta chain was picked up many times. The antigen is not known. PCR was performed a second time for about 7 to 12 cycles using a sample-barcoded 5' primer and a J-beta primer mix. Each CDR3 protein gets one entry after TCRdb re-called the 5' RACE reads with MiXCR. The sample shows approximately 800,000 distinct CDR3 sequences, about 45% of them seen only once. The source of the sample is a study of blood T cells in healthy people across ages. Study at large: There was about one barcoded beta molecule captured by template switching per two T cells.

The CDR3 contains 15 residues. Germline V gene sequence: CDR1 ENHRY, CDR2 SYGVKD. Trimming removed 6 bases from V and 0 bases from J; junction bases left unmatched: 1. Study outcomes and limitations: Using unsorted PBMCs precluded a conclusive naive versus antigen-experienced comparison. Across the age range, TCR beta diversity per million T cells fell in a roughly linear way. A greater number of naive CD4+ cells and higher diversity distinguished long-lived donors from aged donors.

Source material: blood. V usage is TRBV10-3 and J usage is TRBJ2-3, with TRBD2 matching 12 bases. This clonotype was obtained from an elderly man in good health. CDR3 sequence (DNA): TGTGCCATCAGCGGGACTAGCGGGAGCACAGATACGCAGTATTTT. Its protein product is CAISGTSGSTDTQYF.